Presented here are 15 T cell receptor beta chains from one specimen sequenced in a study of shared clonotypes between healthy human individuals. Repertoires were generated with immunoSEQ multiplex PCR, while TCRdb's copy carries only in-frame clones and drops some. The sample comprises about 1 million clones, about 84% of which are singletons, and approximately 0.5% rests with the top ten. The sequenced sample consisted of memory CD4+ T cells from PBMCs. Documented subset: CD45RA-negative fraction. Receptors originate from a young man in good health. Some clones in this sample may be carry-over from other donors' samples.

This rearrangement joins TRBV5-4 to TRBJ2-7; TRBD1 matches 9 bases. J lost 3 bases, V lost 4 bases, and 11 bases had no gene match. Germline CDR1 SGHNT, CDR2 YYREEE (reference sequence). The CDR3 extends over 16 amino acids. For the CDR3, the DNA is TGTGCCAGCAGCCCCAAAACCGGGACAGGGATCTACGAGCAGTACTTC. Protein product: CASSPKTGTGIYEQYF.

This clone was observed a few times. The same CDR3 also results from other DNA sequences found in this sample. The gene calls are TRBV30 and TRBJ1-2; no clear D gene. CDR1 is GTSNPN, CDR2 SVGIG, per germline (reference sequence). Trimming stripped 2 bases from V and 1 base from J, with 5 bases between. The CDR3 is made up of 12 amino acids. As DNA, the CDR3 is TGTGCCTGGAGTCGGGGTAACTATGGCTACACCTTC. This encodes CAWSRGNYGYTF.

The gene calls are TRBV11-2 and TRBJ2-1, with TRBD2 as a possible D gene (5 bases). In germline, CDR1 is SGHAT, CDR2 FQNNGV. V lost 3 bases and J lost 7, with 10 bases in between. The CDR3 totals 13 residues. CDR3 in amino acids: CASSLGEDNEQFF. The CDR3 DNA sequence: TGTGCCAGCAGCTTGGGAGAGGATAATGAGCAGTTCTTC.

The chain uses TRBV5-1 and TRBJ2-1; D uncertain. The CDR3 runs 15 residues. Per the germline V gene, CDR1 is SGHRS and CDR2 is YFSETQ. Trimming left V 0 bases short and J 3 bases short, with 10 bases between. CDR3 bases: TGCGCCAGCAGCTTGGACAGCTCTAACTACAATGAGCAGTTCTTC. Its protein is CASSLDSSNYNEQFF. The entire variable domain, with the rest obtained from reference TRBV5-1 and TRBJ2-1, is as follows: KAGVTQTPRYLIKTRGQQVTLSCSPISGHRSVSWYQQTPGQGLQFLFEYFSETQRNKGNFPGRFSGRQFSNSRSEMNVSTLELGDSALYLCASSLDSSNYNEQFFGPGTRLTVL.

The rearrangement links TRBV4-2 to TRBJ2-1, with 12 bases fitting TRBD1. Trimming took 1 base from V and 5 from J; bases not matched to a gene: 6. Germline V CDR1 and CDR2: LGHNA, YNFKEQ. The CDR3 is 17 residues long. The CDR3 bases are TGTGCCAGCAGCCAAGCTTTCGGGACAGGGGGCAACAATGAGCAGTTCTTC. Translating gives CASSQAFGTGGNNEQFF.

This clone was recorded a few times. J is TRBJ1-1 and V is TRBV5-4, with 7 bases fitting TRBD1. V gave up 3 bases and J gave up 1 base; unmatched junction bases: 6. The CDR3 is 15 residues long. Germline CDR1 is SGHNT and CDR2 is YYREEE (reference sequence). The CDR3 here is CASSSWGTANTEAFF. The CDR3 DNA reads TGTGCCAGCAGCTCTTGGGGGACAGCGAACACTGAAGCTTTCTTT.

V usage is TRBV4-1 and J usage is TRBJ2-5; maybe TRBD2 (6 bases). The V gene lost 1 base and the J gene lost 5 bases, with 17 bases spanning the gap. Germline V gives CDR1 MGHRA, CDR2 YSYEKL. This CDR3 spans 16 amino acids. The CDR3 region has the DNA TGCGCCAGCAGCCAAGGGGAGGATTCTGGCCGGGAGACCCAGTACTTC. The encoded protein is CASSQGEDSGRETQYF.

V gene TRBV6-1 combines with J gene TRBJ1-5, with D perhaps matching TRBD1 (6 bases). V shed 7 bases and J shed 2 bases, with 9 bases lying between them. Germline CDR1 MNHNS, CDR2 SASEGT. The CDR3 consists of 13 residues. The CDR3 DNA reads TGTGCCAGCAAACCAGGGGGCAATCAGCCCCAGCATTTT. Protein product: CASKPGGNQPQHF.

The chain uses TRBV15 and TRBJ2-7; D remains ambiguous. There are 16 residues in the CDR3. Germline values: CDR1 LNHNV, CDR2 YYDKDF (reference sequence). Trimming took 1 base from V and 0 from J, leaving 13 bases between them. CDR3 protein: CATSRGIGPSSYEQYF. The CDR3 DNA sequence: TGTGCCACCAGCAGAGGTATAGGACCTAGCTCCTACGAGCAGTACTTC.

The chain joins TRBV5-1 to TRBJ2-5, with TRBD1 as a possible D gene (5 bases). This CDR3 region has 13 residues. Germline V gene sequence: CDR1 SGHRS, CDR2 YFSETQ. The V gene lost 1 base and the J gene lost 4 bases, with 8 bases spanning the gap. The CDR3 nucleotides are TGCGCCAGCAGCTTGTTAAGGGGAGAGACCCAGTACTTC. It encodes CASSLLRGETQYF.

This clone was detected a few times. J is TRBJ2-2 and V is TRBV11-2; D ambiguous. CDR1 SGHAT and CDR2 FQNNGV come from the germline V gene. This CDR3 contains 12 residues. The V and J ends lost 5 bases and 8 bases respectively, with 9 bases between them. The CDR3 sequence is CASSTNGGELFF. In DNA, the CDR3 is TGTGCCAGCAGCACCAACGGGGGGGAGCTGTTTTTT.

Comments on this clone: Other nucleotide sequences from this sample produce the same CDR3. The chain links TRBV5-1 to TRBJ2-1; TRBD2 matches at 8 bases. CDR3 length equals 15 residues. V lost 1 base to trimming and J lost 5 bases; unmatched junction nucleotides: 5. Germline lookup yields CDR1 SGHRS and CDR2 YFSETQ. DNA for the CDR3: TGCGCCAGCAGCTTGCCCCTAGCGGGCAACAATGAGCAGTTCTTC. Translated: CASSLPLAGNNEQFF.

In its sample, this clone was seen a few times. The chain is built from TRBV4-1 and TRBJ2-7, with unresolved D. Germline lookup yields CDR1 MGHRA and CDR2 YSYEKL. V lost 1 base to trimming and J lost 1 base, with 8 bases between them. The CDR3 runs to 14 residues. CDR3 sequence (DNA): TGCGCCAGCAGCCAAGTAACCGATTCCTACGAGCAGTACTTC. It specifies CASSQVTDSYEQYF.

This clone has at least ten counts. V usage is TRBV7-2 and J usage is TRBJ2-7; TRBD2 matches 14 bases. This CDR3 is 15 amino acids long. Losses at the gene ends were 5 bases for V and 5 bases for J; bases not matched to a gene: 5. CDR1 is SGHTA and CDR2 is FQGNSA in the germline V gene. The CDR3 nucleotides read TGTGCCAGCAGCCTGGGACTAGCGGGAGCTCACGAGCAGTACTTC. Translated, it gives CASSLGLAGAHEQYF.

This clone was observed a handful of times. The chain recombines TRBV5-1 with TRBJ2-1; 9 bases agree with TRBD1. Per germline, CDR1 SGHRS and CDR2 YFSETQ. The J segment lost 7 bases and the V segment lost 7 bases, leaving 12 bases of the junction unmatched. There are 15 residues in the CDR3. CDR3 protein: CASGTGTGTGNEQFF. The CDR3, as DNA: TGCGCCAGCGGAACGGGGACAGGGACAGGGAATGAGCAGTTCTTC. Filled out from reference TRBV5-1 and TRBJ2-1, the complete variable domain reads KAGVTQTPRYLIKTRGQQVTLSCSPISGHRSVSWYQQTPGQGLQFLFEYFSETQRNKGNFPGRFSGRQFSNSRSEMNVSTLELGDSALYLCASGTGTGTGNEQFFGPGTRLTVL.